Here is one T cell receptor beta chain with its context. Its target is not known. This record belongs to a study of shared clonotypes between healthy human individuals. The study ran the assay at deep level. The protocol was immunoSEQ multiplex PCR, while the TCRdb copy is restricted to in-frame clones and leaves out a portion. Of about 490,000 clones detected, 75% to 85% appear once; the ten largest clones hold 10% to 15%. Study observations and caveats: Represented genetic and exposure-history diversity was restricted by having few donors.

The healthy adult donors were HIV-negative and reported no recent acute infections or vaccinations. Among the donors, all were Caucasian adults who lived in Nashville, Tennessee. Sequencing was done on a sample of PBMCs. This sequence originates from a middle-aged woman in good health. Some clones in this sample may be carry-over from other donors' samples.

CDR3 sequence reads: CASSSQGQGGLGYTF. DNA for the CDR3: TGTGCCAGCAGCTCCCAAGGACAGGGGGGCCTTGGCTACACCTTC. The genes are TRBV5-4 and TRBJ1-2; 10 bases match TRBD1. V shed 3 bases, J shed 7 bases, and the junction held 9 bases outside the gene matches. The length of the CDR3 is 15 residues. The germline CDR1 and CDR2 sequences are SGHNT and YYREEE (reference sequence).